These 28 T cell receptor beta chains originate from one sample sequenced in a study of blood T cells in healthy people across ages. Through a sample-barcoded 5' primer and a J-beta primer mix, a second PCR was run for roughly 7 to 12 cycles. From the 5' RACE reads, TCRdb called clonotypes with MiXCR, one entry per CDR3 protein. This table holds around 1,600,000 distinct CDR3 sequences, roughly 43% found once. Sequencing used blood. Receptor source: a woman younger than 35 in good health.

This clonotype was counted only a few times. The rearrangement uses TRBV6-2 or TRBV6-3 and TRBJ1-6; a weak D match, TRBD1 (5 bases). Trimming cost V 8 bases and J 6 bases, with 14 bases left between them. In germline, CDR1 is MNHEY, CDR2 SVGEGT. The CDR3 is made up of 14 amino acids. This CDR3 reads CASGWGSLNSPLHF. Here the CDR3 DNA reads TGTGCCAGCGGCTGGGGGAGCCTTAATTCACCCCTCCACTTT.

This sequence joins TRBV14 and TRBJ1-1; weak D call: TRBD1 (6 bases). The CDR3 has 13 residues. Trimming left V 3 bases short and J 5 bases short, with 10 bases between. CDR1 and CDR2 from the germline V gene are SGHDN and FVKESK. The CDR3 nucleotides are TGTGCCAGCAGCCAGGTGGGGGCTACTGAAGCTTTCTTT. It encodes CASSQVGATEAFF.

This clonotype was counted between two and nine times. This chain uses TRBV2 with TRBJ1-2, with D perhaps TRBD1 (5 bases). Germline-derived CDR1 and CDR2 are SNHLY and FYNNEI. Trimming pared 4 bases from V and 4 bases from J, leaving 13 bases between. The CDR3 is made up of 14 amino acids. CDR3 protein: CASSGPDRRYGYTF. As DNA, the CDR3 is TGTGCCAGCAGTGGCCCAGACAGACGCTATGGCTACACCTTC. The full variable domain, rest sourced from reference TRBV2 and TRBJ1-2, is EPEVTQTPSHQVTQMGQEVILRCVPISNHLYFYWYRQILGQKVEFLVSFYNNEISEKSEIFDDQFSVERPDGSNFTLKIRSTKLEDSAMYFCASSGPDRRYGYTFGSGTRLTVV.

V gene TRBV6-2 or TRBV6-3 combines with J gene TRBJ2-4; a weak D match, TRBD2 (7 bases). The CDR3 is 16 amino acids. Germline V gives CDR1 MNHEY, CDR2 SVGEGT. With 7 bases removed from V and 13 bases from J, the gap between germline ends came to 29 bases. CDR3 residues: CASTYERGGRYNEQYF. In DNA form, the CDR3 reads TGTGCCAGCACCTACGAAAGGGGGGGCCGATACAATGAGCAGTACTTC.

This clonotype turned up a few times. The CDR3 here is CASRLLTEAFF. The CDR3 DNA reads as TGTGCCAGCAGGTTACTCACTGAAGCTTTCTTT. The chain links TRBV6-6 to TRBJ1-1, with D unresolved. Germline values: CDR1 MNHNY, CDR2 SVGAGI (reference sequence). The ends were cut back, 6 bases at V and 4 bases at J, with 6 bases in the middle. CDR3 length equals 11 residues.

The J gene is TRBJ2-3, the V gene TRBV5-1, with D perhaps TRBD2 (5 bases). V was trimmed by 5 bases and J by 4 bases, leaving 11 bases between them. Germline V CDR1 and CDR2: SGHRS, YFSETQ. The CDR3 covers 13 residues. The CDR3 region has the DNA TGCGCCAGCAGTCACCGAGGGCCAGATACGCAGTATTTT. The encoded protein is CASSHRGPDTQYF.

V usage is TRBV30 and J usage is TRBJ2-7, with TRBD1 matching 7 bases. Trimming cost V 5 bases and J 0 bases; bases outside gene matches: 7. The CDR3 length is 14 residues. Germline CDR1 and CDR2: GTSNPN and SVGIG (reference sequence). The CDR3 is CAWGTEIGSYEQYF. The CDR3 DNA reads TGTGCCTGGGGGACAGAAATCGGCTCCTACGAGCAGTACTTC.

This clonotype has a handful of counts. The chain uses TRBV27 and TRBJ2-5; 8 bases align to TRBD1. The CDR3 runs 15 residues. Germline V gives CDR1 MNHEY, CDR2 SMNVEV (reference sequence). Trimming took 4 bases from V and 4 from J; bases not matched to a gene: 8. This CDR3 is CASSSLTGGRETQYF. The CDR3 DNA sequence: TGTGCCAGCAGTTCCTTAACAGGGGGTCGAGAGACCCAGTACTTC.

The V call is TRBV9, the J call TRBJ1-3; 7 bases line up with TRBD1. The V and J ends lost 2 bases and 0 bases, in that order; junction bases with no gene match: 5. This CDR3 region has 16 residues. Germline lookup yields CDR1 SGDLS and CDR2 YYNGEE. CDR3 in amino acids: CASSVQPGGSGNTIYF. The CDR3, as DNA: TGTGCCAGCAGCGTTCAGCCAGGGGGCTCTGGAAACACCATATATTTT.

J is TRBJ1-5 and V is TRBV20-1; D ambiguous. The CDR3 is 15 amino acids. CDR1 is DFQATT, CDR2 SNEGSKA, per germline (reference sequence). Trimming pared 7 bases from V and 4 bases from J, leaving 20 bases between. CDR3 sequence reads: CSDPAIKGGNQPQHF. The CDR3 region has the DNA TGCAGTGACCCTGCGATCAAGGGAGGTAATCAGCCCCAGCATTTT.

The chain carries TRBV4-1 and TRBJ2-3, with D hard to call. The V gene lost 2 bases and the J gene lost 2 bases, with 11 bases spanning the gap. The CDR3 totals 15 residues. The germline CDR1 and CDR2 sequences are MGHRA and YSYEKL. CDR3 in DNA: TGCGCCAGCAGCCAAACCGGGCTACTCACAGATACGCAGTATTTT. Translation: CASSQTGLLTDTQYF.

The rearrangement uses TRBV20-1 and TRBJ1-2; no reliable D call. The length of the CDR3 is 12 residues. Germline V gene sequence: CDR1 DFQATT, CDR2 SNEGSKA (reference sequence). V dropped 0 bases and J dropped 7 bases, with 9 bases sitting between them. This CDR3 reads CSARDLKVGYTF. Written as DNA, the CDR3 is TGCAGTGCTAGAGATCTAAAGGTTGGCTACACCTTC.

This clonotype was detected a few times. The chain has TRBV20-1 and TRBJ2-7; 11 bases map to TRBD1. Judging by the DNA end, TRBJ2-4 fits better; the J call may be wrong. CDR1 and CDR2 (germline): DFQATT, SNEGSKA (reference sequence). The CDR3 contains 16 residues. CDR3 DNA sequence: TGCAGTGCTAGAGACCGGGGACAGGGGGTCAAAAACATTCAGTACTTC. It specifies CSARDRGQGVKNIQYF.

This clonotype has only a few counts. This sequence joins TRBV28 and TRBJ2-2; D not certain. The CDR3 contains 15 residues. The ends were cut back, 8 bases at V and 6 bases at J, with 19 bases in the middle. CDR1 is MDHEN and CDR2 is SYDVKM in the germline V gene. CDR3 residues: CASGVGSRRAGELFF. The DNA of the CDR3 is TGTGCCAGCGGAGTAGGCAGCAGAAGAGCCGGGGAGCTGTTTTTT.

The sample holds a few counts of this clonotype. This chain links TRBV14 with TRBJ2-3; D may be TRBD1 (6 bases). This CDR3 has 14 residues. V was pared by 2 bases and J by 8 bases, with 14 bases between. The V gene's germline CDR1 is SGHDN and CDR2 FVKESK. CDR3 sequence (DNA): TGTGCCAGCAGCCAAACAGGAACACAGGGTACGCAGTATTTT. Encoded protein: CASSQTGTQGTQYF.

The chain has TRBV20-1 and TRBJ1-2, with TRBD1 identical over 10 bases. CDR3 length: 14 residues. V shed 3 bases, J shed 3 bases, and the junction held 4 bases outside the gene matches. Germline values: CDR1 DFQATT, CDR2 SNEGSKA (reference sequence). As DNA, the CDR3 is TGCAGTGCTAGTGCGGGACAGGGGTACTATGGCTACACCTTC. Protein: CSASAGQGYYGYTF.

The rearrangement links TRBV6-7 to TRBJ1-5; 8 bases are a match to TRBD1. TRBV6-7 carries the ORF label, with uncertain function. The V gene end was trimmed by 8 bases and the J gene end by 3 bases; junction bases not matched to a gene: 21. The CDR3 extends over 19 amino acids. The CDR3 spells CASPLDYDRGLEPNQPQHF. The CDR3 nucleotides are TGTGCCAGCCCGTTGGATTACGACAGGGGATTAGAACCCAATCAGCCCCAGCATTTT.

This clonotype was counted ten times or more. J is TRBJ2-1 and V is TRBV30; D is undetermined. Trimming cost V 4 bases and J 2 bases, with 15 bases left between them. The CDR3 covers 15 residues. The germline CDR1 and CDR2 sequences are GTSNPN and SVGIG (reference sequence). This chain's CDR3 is CAWTPRREAYNEQFF. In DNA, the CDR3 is TGTGCCTGGACCCCCCGTAGGGAAGCCTACAATGAGCAGTTCTTC.

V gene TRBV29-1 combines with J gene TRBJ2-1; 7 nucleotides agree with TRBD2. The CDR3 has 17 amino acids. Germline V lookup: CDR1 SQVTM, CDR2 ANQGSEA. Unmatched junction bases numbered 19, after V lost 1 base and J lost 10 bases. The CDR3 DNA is TGCAGCGTTGAAGGTCGAGCGGGGCGAAAACGGAAAGACGAGCAGTTCTTC. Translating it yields CSVEGRAGRKRKDEQFF.

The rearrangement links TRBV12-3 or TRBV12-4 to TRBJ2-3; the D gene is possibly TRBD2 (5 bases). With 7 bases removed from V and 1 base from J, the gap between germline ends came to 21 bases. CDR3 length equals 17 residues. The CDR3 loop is CASTKEIMGVGTDTQYF. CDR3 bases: TGTGCCAGCACCAAAGAGATAATGGGAGTAGGCACAGATACGCAGTATTTT.

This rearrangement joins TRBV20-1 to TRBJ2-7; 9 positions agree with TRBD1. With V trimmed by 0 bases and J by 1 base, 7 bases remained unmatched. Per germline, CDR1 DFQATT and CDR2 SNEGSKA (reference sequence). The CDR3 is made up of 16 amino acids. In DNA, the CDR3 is TGCAGTGCTAGAGACGTGACAGGGGGGTTTTCCTACGAGCAGTACTTC. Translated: CSARDVTGGFSYEQYF.

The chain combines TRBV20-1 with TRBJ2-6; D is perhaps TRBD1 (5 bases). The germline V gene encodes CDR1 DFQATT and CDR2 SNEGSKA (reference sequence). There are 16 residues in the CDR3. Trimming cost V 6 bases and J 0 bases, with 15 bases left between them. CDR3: CSALRSGYSGANVLTF. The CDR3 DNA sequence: TGCAGTGCCTTACGGTCAGGGTACTCTGGGGCCAACGTCCTGACTTTC.

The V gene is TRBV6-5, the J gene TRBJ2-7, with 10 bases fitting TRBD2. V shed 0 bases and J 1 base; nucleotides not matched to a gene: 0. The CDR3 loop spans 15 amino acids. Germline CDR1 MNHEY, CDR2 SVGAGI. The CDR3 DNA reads TGTGCCAGCAGTTACTCGGGACTAGCGTCCTACGAGCAGTACTTC. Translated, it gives CASSYSGLASYEQYF.

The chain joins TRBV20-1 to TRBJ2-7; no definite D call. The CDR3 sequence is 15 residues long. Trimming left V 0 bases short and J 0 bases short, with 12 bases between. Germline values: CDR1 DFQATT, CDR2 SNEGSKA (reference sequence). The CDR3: CSARDRTESSYEQYF. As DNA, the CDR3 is TGCAGTGCTAGAGATCGGACGGAAAGCTCCTACGAGCAGTACTTC.

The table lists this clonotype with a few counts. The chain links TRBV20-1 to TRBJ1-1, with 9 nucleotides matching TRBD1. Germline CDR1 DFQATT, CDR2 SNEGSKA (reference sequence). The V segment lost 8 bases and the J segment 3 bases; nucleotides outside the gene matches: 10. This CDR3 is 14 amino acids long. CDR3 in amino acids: CSLIQGADDTEAFF. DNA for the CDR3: TGCAGTTTAATACAGGGGGCTGATGACACTGAAGCTTTCTTT.

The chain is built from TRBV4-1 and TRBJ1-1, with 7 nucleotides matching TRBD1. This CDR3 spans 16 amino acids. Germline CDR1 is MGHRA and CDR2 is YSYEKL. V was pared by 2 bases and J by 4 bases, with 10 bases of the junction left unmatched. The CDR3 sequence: CASSQLQGPRGTEAFF. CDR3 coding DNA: TGCGCCAGCAGCCAATTACAGGGGCCCAGGGGCACTGAAGCTTTCTTT.

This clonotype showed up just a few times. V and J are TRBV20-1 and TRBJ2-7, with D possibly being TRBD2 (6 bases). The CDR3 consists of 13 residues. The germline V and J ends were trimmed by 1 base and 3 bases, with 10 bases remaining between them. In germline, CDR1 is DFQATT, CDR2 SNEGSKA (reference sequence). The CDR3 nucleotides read TGCAGTGCTAGAGGCGGTAGCGGCTACGAGCAGTACTTC. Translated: CSARGGSGYEQYF.

CDR3 loop: CASSLALITRTANEKLFF. Written as DNA, the CDR3 is TGTGCCAGCAGCTTAGCGTTGATTACGCGGACAGCAAATGAAAAACTGTTTTTT. This chain uses TRBV7-6 with TRBJ1-4; D perhaps matches TRBD1 (6 bases). CDR3 length equals 18 residues. The V gene lost 0 bases and the J gene lost 5 bases, with 19 bases spanning the gap. CDR1 and CDR2 from the germline V gene are SGHVS and FNYEAQ. The variable domain in full, completed from reference TRBV7-6 and TRBJ1-4, reads GAGVSQSPRYKVTKRGQDVALRCDPISGHVSLYWYRQALGQGPEFLTYFNYEAQQDKSGLPNDRFSAERPEGSISTLTIQRTEQRDSAMYRCASSLALITRTANEKLFFGSGTQLSVL.